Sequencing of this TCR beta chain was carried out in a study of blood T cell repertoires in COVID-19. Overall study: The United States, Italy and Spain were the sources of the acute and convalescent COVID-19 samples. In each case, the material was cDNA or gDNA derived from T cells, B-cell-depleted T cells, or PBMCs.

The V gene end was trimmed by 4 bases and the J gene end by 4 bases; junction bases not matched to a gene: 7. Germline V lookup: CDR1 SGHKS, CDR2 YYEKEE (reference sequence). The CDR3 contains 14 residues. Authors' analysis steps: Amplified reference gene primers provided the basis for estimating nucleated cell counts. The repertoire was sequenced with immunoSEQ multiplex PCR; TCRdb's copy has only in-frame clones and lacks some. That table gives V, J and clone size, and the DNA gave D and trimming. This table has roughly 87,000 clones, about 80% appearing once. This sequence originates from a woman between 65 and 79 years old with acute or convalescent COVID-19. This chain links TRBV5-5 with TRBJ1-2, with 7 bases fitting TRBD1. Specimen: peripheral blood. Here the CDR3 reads CASSEGQLGYGYTF. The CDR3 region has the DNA TGTGCCAGCAGCGAGGGACAGTTGGGCTATGGCTACACCTTC.